This T cell receptor (beta chain) was retrieved from a study of T cell repertoires in ileal Crohn's disease. The wider study: Median disease duration was nearly eight years; about 35% smoked at surgery. Study observations and caveats: Endoscopic recurrence occurred in every patient whose clonality exceeded 26.8%. Mucosal expansions were suggested to be mainly CD8 T cells.

The table came from immunoSEQ multiplex PCR; TCRdb's copy has only in-frame clones and leaves some out. The sample carries over 9,000 clones, about 82% recorded once. This sample's time point: neoterminal ileum biopsy at postoperative endoscopy, about 6 months after surgery. Of note for this clone: Antigen: not known.

Germline CDR1 and CDR2: MNHEY and SMNVEV (reference sequence). Trimming at V came to 4 bases and at J to 4 bases, leaving 6 bases not matched to a gene. CDR3 size: 15 residues. V usage is TRBV27 and J usage is TRBJ2-2, with 7 nucleotides matching TRBD1. This TCR came from an adult with Crohn's disease. Sequencing was performed on ileal tissue. The CDR3 DNA follows: TGTGCCAGCAGTTCCCACGACAGGGCCACCGGGGAGCTGTTTTTT. Amino acids: CASSSHDRATGELFF.